The rows below give T cell receptor beta chains drawn from one sample of a study of T cells in Graves' hyperthyroidism and ophthalmopathy. TCRdb re-derived calls from the multiplex PCR reads in MiXCR, one entry per CDR3 protein. The sample includes around 400,000 distinct CDR3 sequences, about 15% of them seen just once. The specimen sequenced was blood. These receptors were taken from a woman in her late teens or twenties with Graves' hyperthyroidism that later progressed to Graves' ophthalmopathy. Each CDR3 is given with its conserved first and last residue.

v_gene	j_gene	len	CDR3aa
TRBV15	TRBJ2-5	14	CATSRGAGQETQYF
TRBV18	TRBJ1-1	14	CASARGQGKAEAFF
TRBV6-1	TRBJ2-1	15	CASSPHGGFYNEQFF
TRBV28	TRBJ2-1	15	CASSLGAGWVNEQFF
TRBV4-1	TRBJ2-5	14	CASSDGQGQETQYF
TRBV9	TRBJ2-1	15	CASSHGASSYNEQFF
TRBV10-3	TRBJ2-3	14	CAIARTASTDTQYF
TRBV6-1	TRBJ2-7	14	CASASRPHSYEQYF
TRBV5-1	TRBJ1-1	14	CASSLMPGNTEAFF
TRBV28	TRBJ2-3	15	CASSPPTGMPDTQYF
TRBV20-1	TRBJ1-1	13	CSARPPKNTEAFF
TRBV7-8	TRBJ2-3	19	CASSLGLGREGEGTDTQYF
TRBV2	TRBJ2-3	13	CASRADNTDTQYF
TRBV6-1	TRBJ1-5	15	CASRGGTGGGQPQHF
TRBV12-3/TRBV12-4	TRBJ2-7	13	CASGFQGFGEQYF
TRBV4-1	TRBJ2-2	15	CASSLGTSGDGELFF
TRBV12-3/TRBV12-4	TRBJ2-1	18	CASSPPPQATGSYNEQFF
TRBV19	TRBJ2-3	15	CASSSAAGRADTQYF
TRBV3-1	TRBJ1-6	21	CASSQVLRATILTIDNSPLHF
TRBV7-2	TRBJ2-2	17	CASSLAGLAGGTGELFF
TRBV5-5	TRBJ1-1	12	CASSIHRGEAFF
TRBV14	TRBJ2-5	16	CASSQLGGRLGEAQYF
TRBV9	TRBJ2-7	16	CASSASGTGGGYEQYF
TRBV28	TRBJ1-5	16	CAIKRPPALSNQPQHF
TRBV7-9	TRBJ2-3	16	CASSRNPGQGRDTQYF
TRBV20-1	TRBJ2-7	12	CSASSLTYEQYF
TRBV4-3	TRBJ1-6	14	CASSQIRDNSPLHF
TRBV5-1	TRBJ2-2	15	CASSRRTGDTGELFF
TRBV6-1	TRBJ2-6	15	CASRWSSSGANVLTF
TRBV20-1	TRBJ2-1	11	CSAWDYNEQFF
TRBV20-1	TRBJ1-3	18	CSARDVGSGSFGGNTIYF
TRBV20-1	TRBJ2-1	15	CSASVAAISYNEQFF
TRBV4-3	TRBJ2-7	16	CASSQEAVFSSYEQYF
TRBV20-1	TRBJ2-5	15	CSARDGAGRQETQYF
TRBV20-1	TRBJ1-6	14	CSAGGQGDNSPLHF
TRBV6-6	TRBJ2-7	16	CASSYSWGEKAYEQYF
TRBV6-2/TRBV6-3	TRBJ1-2	13	CASSLQGIYGYTF
TRBV28	TRBJ2-6	15	CASTGGDLGANVLTF
TRBV12-3/TRBV12-4	TRBJ2-1	16	CASSSPREGLGTEQFF
TRBV10-2	TRBJ1-2	16	CASSGTRDGANYGYTF
TRBV7-9	TRBJ2-3	22	CASSLPGTSGRLALGGRDTQYF
TRBV7-2	TRBJ2-3	16	CASSLDLATMDNTQYF
TRBV5-1	TRBJ2-7	18	CASSPGLVTSPQNYEQYF
TRBV5-1	TRBJ2-3	13	CASSGGYTDTQYF
TRBV19	TRBJ2-7	13	CASSTGAEYEQYF
TRBV6-5	TRBJ2-5	14	CASSYYLAQETQYF
TRBV7-3	TRBJ2-5	15	CASSRTSDRKETQYF
TRBV27	TRBJ2-1	15	CASSALGTSDNEQFF
TRBV7-3	TRBJ2-7	14	CASSLSAGPREQYF
TRBV2	TRBJ2-7	15	CASRVGQAGVYEQYF
TRBV14	TRBJ2-7	14	CASSTDPLAREQYF
TRBV2	TRBJ1-1	15	CASSATTRGRTEAFF
TRBV14	TRBJ2-3	19	CASSPGLAGGLGSTDTQYF
TRBV7-8	TRBJ2-7	16	CASSLGQALISYEQYF
TRBV2	TRBJ2-1	14	CASARGGSVREQFF
TRBV27	TRBJ2-1	14	CASSPDAPRGEQFF
TRBV9	TRBJ2-7	16	CASSVDGTPGPYEQYF